This T cell receptor (beta chain) originates from a study of cytomegalovirus exposure and HLA in healthy donors. Points from the study as a whole: A later analysis by the authors found several of the most significant clusters apparently linked to common viral pathogens. One later analysis reportedly identified an Asian-associated ancestry cluster that showed fewer N-insertions than the roughly 600-donor mean. Presence/absence results assume similar sequencing depth per donor, which may not hold.

13 Jbeta primers and 60 Vbeta primers were used for the PCR. TCRdb keeps only in-frame clones here, not all; method: immunoSEQ multiplex PCR. This table holds approximately 260,000 clones, 92% found once. With regard to this clone: No antigen is known for it.

This sequence was found in a girl aged 2 to 9 in good health and CMV-seronegative. The sample consisted of PBMCs.

The CDR3 loop reads CASSSPGHENYEQYF. CDR3 sequence (DNA): TGTGCCAGCAGCTCCCCCGGACACGAAAACTACGAGCAGTACTTC. This chain connects TRBV7-9 to TRBJ2-7; weak D call: TRBD1 (5 bases). The length of the CDR3 is 15 residues. The germline V gene encodes CDR1 SEHNR and CDR2 FQNEAQ (reference sequence). V was shortened by 4 bases and J by 3 bases, with 16 bases between the two germline ends.